The 20 T cell receptor beta chains presented below share a single source sample, sequenced in a study of T cell responses to AZD1222 COVID-19 vaccine. Here immunoSEQ multiplex PCR was the method, and the copy in TCRdb shows in-frame clones only, minus some. The data contain 65,000 to 85,000 clones, 80% of them seen just once; the ten biggest clones take up over 12%. Specimen: peripheral blood, collected 28 days after the second AZD1222 dose. These receptors all come from an adult who received the AZD1222 COVID-19 vaccine.

The chain uses TRBV18 and TRBJ1-4, with D possibly being TRBD1 (5 bases). Trimming cost V 2 bases and J 6 bases, with 13 bases left between them. This CDR3 contains 15 residues. Germline values: CDR1 KGHSH, CDR2 LQKENI. This CDR3 is CASSPIGTPDEKLFF. DNA of the CDR3: TGTGCCAGCTCACCAATCGGGACTCCCGATGAAAAACTGTTTTTT. Filled out from reference TRBV18 and TRBJ1-4, the complete variable domain reads NAGVMQNPRHLVRRRGQEARLRCSPMKGHSHVYWYRQLPEEGLKFMVYLQKENIIDESGMPKERFSAEFPKEGPSILRIQQVVRGDSAAYFCASSPIGTPDEKLFFGSGTQLSVL.

The gene calls are TRBV3-1 (or the pseudogene TRBV3-2) and TRBJ2-7; 11 bases are a match to TRBD2. V shed 2 bases and J 4 bases; nucleotides not matched to a gene: 4. Germline assignment: CDR1 LGHDT and CDR2 YNNKEL (reference sequence). The CDR3 spans 15 residues. CDR3 region: CASSQRASGGYEQYF. DNA for the CDR3: TGTGCCAGCAGCCAAAGAGCTAGCGGGGGGTACGAGCAGTACTTC.

The chain carries TRBV7-9 and TRBJ2-7; perhaps TRBD2 as D (6 bases). The CDR3 consists of 12 residues. Germline assignment: CDR1 SEHNR and CDR2 FQNEAQ (reference sequence). Deletions cut 5 bases from V and 6 bases from J, with 11 bases between. Written as DNA, the CDR3 is TGTGCCAGCAGCCTACTAGCTGTCGAGCAGTACTTC. Protein sequence: CASSLLAVEQYF.

The chain links TRBV18 to TRBJ1-1; D is ambiguous. CDR1 is KGHSH, CDR2 LQKENI, per germline. This CDR3 contains 12 residues. Trimming removed 4 bases at V and 1 base at J, with 4 bases between. The DNA for the CDR3 is TGTGCCAGCTCACGCAGGAACACTGAAGCTTTCTTT. It specifies CASSRRNTEAFF.

This chain joins TRBV18 and TRBJ2-3; D call uncertain. This CDR3 has 12 amino acids. Germline V gene data show CDR1 as KGHSH and CDR2 as LQKENI. V gave up 4 bases and J gave up 3 bases, with 5 bases separating them. The CDR3 DNA is TGTGCCAGCTCACTCGGGACAGATACGCAGTATTTT. This codes for CASSLGTDTQYF.

This clone was seen only a few times. This rearrangement joins TRBV4-1 to TRBJ1-1; no clear D gene. Between the trimmed V and J ends, which lost 4 bases and 1 base, there was a span of 13 bases. The germline gives CDR1 MGHRA, CDR2 YSYEKL. The CDR3 extends over 15 amino acids. CDR3 in amino acids: CASSPRSYRNTEAFF. CDR3 coding DNA: TGCGCCAGCAGCCCCAGGAGTTATCGGAACACTGAAGCTTTCTTT.

This rearrangement joins TRBV21-1 to TRBJ1-5; the D call in the table, TRBD1, was not verified against the DNA. TRBV21-1 is noted as a pseudogene. The CDR3 consists of 17 residues. CDR3 protein: CASSKGQGRVSNQPQHF. CDR3 DNA: TGTGCCAGCAGTAAAGGACAGGGTCGGGTAAGCAATCAGCCCCAGCATTTT.

This clone was seen a single time. The chain carries TRBV20-1 and TRBJ2-3; D is possibly TRBD1 or TRBD2 (5 bases each). The V gene lost 3 bases and the J gene lost 1 base, with 11 bases spanning the gap. Germline V gene data show CDR1 as DFQATT and CDR2 as SNEGSKA (reference sequence). The CDR3 consists of 14 residues. The CDR3 region has the DNA TGCAGTGCTAGTGGGGGTTTGGGCACAGATACGCAGTATTTT. Amino acids: CSASGGLGTDTQYF.

The chain links TRBV9 to TRBJ2-1; TRBD2 aligns across 9 bases. CDR3 size: 15 residues. V lost 5 bases to trimming and J lost 4 bases; unmatched junction nucleotides: 7. CDR1 SGDLS and CDR2 YYNGEE come from the germline V gene. CDR3 nucleotides: TGTGCCAGCAGTGAAAGCGGGGGGAGTTACAATGAGCAGTTCTTC. It yields the protein CASSESGGSYNEQFF.

This clone occurred once. The rearrangement joins TRBV5-1 to TRBJ2-1; 10 bases map to TRBD1. This CDR3 is built from 17 residues. Germline loops: CDR1 SGHRS, CDR2 YFSETQ. With V trimmed by 0 bases and J by 6 bases, 9 bases remained unmatched. The CDR3 spells CASSLGVIRTGGNEQFF. CDR3 nucleotides: TGCGCCAGCAGCTTGGGAGTTATCAGGACAGGGGGCAATGAGCAGTTCTTC.

The chain couples TRBV6-5 to TRBJ2-7; 7 positions agree with TRBD1. This CDR3 is built from 12 residues. V lost 8 bases and J lost 2; bases outside the gene matches: 3. From germline, CDR1 is MNHEY and CDR2 SVGAGI. The CDR3 loop is CASRTGAYEQYF. CDR3 DNA: TGTGCCAGCCGAACAGGGGCCTACGAGCAGTACTTC.

The rearrangement uses TRBV27 and TRBJ1-3; D is undetermined. V was pared by 6 bases and J by 4 bases, with 10 bases between. This CDR3 has 13 residues. From germline, CDR1 is MNHEY and CDR2 SMNVEV (reference sequence). The CDR3 reads CASRKVGGNTIYF. CDR3 nucleotides: TGTGCCAGCAGGAAGGTAGGAGGAAACACCATATATTTT.

The J gene is TRBJ1-1, the V gene TRBV5-8; D remains ambiguous. V was trimmed by 5 bases and J by 0 bases, leaving 8 bases between them. The length of the CDR3 is 13 residues. In germline, CDR1 is SGHTS, CDR2 YDEGEE. The CDR3 protein is CASRSQVNTEAFF. The CDR3 coding sequence is TGTGCCAGCAGATCGCAGGTGAACACTGAAGCTTTCTTT.

The chain recombines TRBV4-2 with TRBJ1-4; 8 nucleotides line up with TRBD1. The CDR3 extends over 18 amino acids. Germline V lookup: CDR1 LGHNA, CDR2 YNFKEQ. The J segment lost 3 bases and the V segment lost 0 bases, leaving 9 bases of the junction unmatched. CDR3 DNA sequence: TGTGCCAGCAGCCAAGATCGAGCTGGGGGACAGGCTAATGAAAAACTGTTTTTT. Its protein is CASSQDRAGGQANEKLFF.

The chain carries TRBV2 and TRBJ1-1; D gene uncertain. Per germline, CDR1 SNHLY and CDR2 FYNNEI. V was cut by 7 bases and J by 4 bases, with 10 bases left in between. The CDR3 loop spans 12 amino acids. The CDR3 DNA sequence: TGTGCCAGCACGGGAGGAGGCACTGAAGCTTTCTTT. It translates to CASTGGGTEAFF.

The CDR3 loop is CASSEQDSRGYQPQHF. CDR3 coding DNA: TGTGCCAGCAGTGAGCAGGACAGCCGCGGGTATCAGCCCCAGCATTTT. The chain is built from TRBV6-1 and TRBJ1-5; a weak D match, TRBD1 (6 bases). The CDR3 has 16 residues. The V end was cut by 3 bases, the J end by 5 bases, with 17 bases between. Per the germline V gene, CDR1 is MNHNS and CDR2 is SASEGT.

The rearrangement uses TRBV11-2 and TRBJ2-7; no clear D gene. The V and J ends lost 3 bases and 5 bases respectively, with 17 bases between them. Germline-derived CDR1 and CDR2 are SGHAT and FQNNGV. This CDR3 contains 15 residues. CDR3 loop: CASSFNTRIWDEQYF. CDR3 nucleotide sequence: TGTGCCAGCAGCTTCAACACCCGAATTTGGGACGAGCAGTACTTC.

This clone was found a few times. The chain joins TRBV19 to TRBJ1-5; TRBD1 matches 10 bases. The J segment lost 3 bases and the V segment lost 5 bases, leaving 7 bases of the junction unmatched. The CDR3 is made up of 16 amino acids. Germline V gives CDR1 LNHDA, CDR2 SQIVND (reference sequence). Here the CDR3 DNA reads TGTGCCAGTAGTCCAGGGGGACAGGGGATCAATCAGCCCCAGCATTTT. Its translation: CASSPGGQGINQPQHF.

J is TRBJ2-2 and V is TRBV5-5; 10 nucleotides agree with TRBD2. The V and J ends lost 5 bases and 2 bases, in that order; junction bases with no gene match: 6. This CDR3 contains 16 residues. Germline V gives CDR1 SGHKS, CDR2 YYEKEE (reference sequence). The CDR3 sequence is CASSFGLADNTGELFF. For the CDR3, the DNA is TGTGCCAGCAGTTTTGGACTAGCGGACAACACCGGGGAGCTGTTTTTT. Filled out from reference TRBV5-5 and TRBJ2-2, the complete variable domain reads DAGVTQSPTHLIKTRGQQVTLRCSPISGHKSVSWYQQVLGQGPQFIFQYYEKEERGRGNFPDRFSARQFPNYSSELNVNALLLGDSALYLCASSFGLADNTGELFFGEGSRLTVL.

This clone was found a few times. The chain carries TRBV11-3 and TRBJ2-5; TRBD2 matches 9 bases. V lost 5 bases, J lost 7 bases, and 14 bases stayed unmatched. Germline-derived CDR1 and CDR2 are SGHNT and YENEEA. The CDR3 sequence is 16 residues long. CDR3 residues: CASSLTWRGGLGTQYF. The CDR3 DNA follows: TGTGCCAGCAGCCTCACCTGGCGGGGGGGCCTTGGGACCCAGTACTTC.